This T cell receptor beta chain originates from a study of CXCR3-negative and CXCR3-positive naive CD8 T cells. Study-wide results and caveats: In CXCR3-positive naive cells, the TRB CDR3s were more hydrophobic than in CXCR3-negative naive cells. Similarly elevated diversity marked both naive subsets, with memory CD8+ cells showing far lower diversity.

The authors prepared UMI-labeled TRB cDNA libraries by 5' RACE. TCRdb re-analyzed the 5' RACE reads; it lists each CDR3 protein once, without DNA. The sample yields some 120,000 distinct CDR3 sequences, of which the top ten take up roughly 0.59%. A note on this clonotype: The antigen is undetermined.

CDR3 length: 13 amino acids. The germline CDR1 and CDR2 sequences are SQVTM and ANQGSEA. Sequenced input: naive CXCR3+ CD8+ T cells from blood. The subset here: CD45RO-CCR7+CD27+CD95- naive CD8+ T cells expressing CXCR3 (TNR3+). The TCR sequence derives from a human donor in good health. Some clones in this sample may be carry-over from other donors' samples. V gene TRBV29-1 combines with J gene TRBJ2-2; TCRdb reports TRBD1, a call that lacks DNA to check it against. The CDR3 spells CSVVQGVTGELFF.